These T cell receptor beta chains were read from a single sample in a study of blood T cell repertoires in COVID-19. Profiled with immunoSEQ multiplex PCR; TCRdb holds only in-frame clones, not every one. In the table there are 86,000 or so clones, 91% of which are singletons. Source material: peripheral blood. The origin of the receptors is a woman aged 45 to 65 in a cohort sampled during active COVID-19. Each CDR3 is given with its conserved first and last residue. The order of the fields is clone size, D gene, V gene, J gene, CDR3 DNA, CDR3 protein. The D gene is left open where the match is weak. For some rows the clone size is stated as once, few or many, or as a class when expanded; others skip it.

-	-	TRBV6-5	TRBJ2-7	TGTGCCAGCAGTTACTCGAGATTCCTTGTAAACGAGCAGTACTTC	CASSYSRFLVNEQYF
-	-	TRBV7-3	TRBJ2-1	TGTGCCAGCAGCTTAGAGCGACAGCTGCTCAATGAGCAGTTCTTC	CASSLERQLLNEQFF
-	-	TRBV5-6	TRBJ1-1	TGTGCCAGCAGTCCCGGGATCTCGAACACTGAAGCTTTCTTT	CASSPGISNTEAFF
few	TRBD1	TRBV7-9	TRBJ1-2	TGTGCCAGCAGCCCGACCTGGGGACAGGAGAACTATGGCTACACCTTC	CASSPTWGQENYGYTF
-	-	TRBV5-1	TRBJ1-6	TGCGCCAGCAGCTTGGATCCGGCGACAACCAATTCACCCCTCCACTTT	CASSLDPATTNSPLHF
-	TRBD1	TRBV25-1	TRBJ2-7	TGTGCCAGCAGGACAGGGGTGTCCTACGAGCAGTACTTC	CASRTGVSYEQYF
-	TRBD2	TRBV5-3	TRBJ2-7	TGTGCCAGAAGCTGCGCCAAGACTAGCGGGTCCTCCTACGAGCAGTACTTC	CARSCAKTSGSSYEQYF
-	TRBD2	TRBV2	TRBJ2-1	TGTGCCAGCAGTGAAAGGACTAGCGGGGGGAATGAGCAGTTCTTC	CASSERTSGGNEQFF
-	-	TRBV12-2	TRBJ1-2	TGTGCAAGTCGCTTTACAGGGTCAAACTGGGTCTACTATGGCTACACCTTC	CASRFTGSNWVYYGYTF
-	TRBD1	TRBV4-2	TRBJ2-2	TGTGCCAGCAGCCGATCCGGGACAGGGGGGTCCGGGGAGCTGTTTTTT	CASSRSGTGGSGELFF
-	-	TRBV20-1	TRBJ2-1	TGCAGTGCTAGTTTCAGCTGGAGGTACAATGAGCAGTTCTTC	CSASFSWRYNEQFF
-	-	TRBV12-3/TRBV12-4	TRBJ2-7	TGTGCCAGCAGGGGACTGGACGAGCAGTACTTC	CASRGLDEQYF
-	TRBD1	TRBV7-9	TRBJ1-2	TGTGCCAGCAGCTTAGGGACAGGAATCCCGAAGAACTATGGCTACACCTTC	CASSLGTGIPKNYGYTF
once	TRBD2	TRBV6-2/TRBV6-3	TRBJ2-2	TGTGCCAGCAGTTACGATTCCGGGAGGGTAAACACCGGGGAGCTGTTTTTT	CASSYDSGRVNTGELFF
once	-	TRBV9	TRBJ1-6	TGTGCCAGCAGGGGGGACACTAAAAATTCACCCCTCCACTTT	CASRGDTKNSPLHF
-	TRBD2	TRBV3-1/TRBV3-2	TRBJ2-2	TGTGCCAGCAGCCTCCGACTAGCGGCGAACACCGGGGAGCTGTTTTTT	CASSLRLAANTGELFF
-	-	TRBV3-1/TRBV3-2	TRBJ1-2	TGTGCCAGCAGCCAAGATTTCGGACAGACTAACTATGGCTACACCTTC	CASSQDFGQTNYGYTF
-	-	TRBV30	TRBJ1-1	TGTGCCTGGAGTGTACGGGGGGGCTTGCCGTTTGGGAACACTGAAGCTTTCTTT	CAWSVRGGLPFGNTEAFF
-	-	TRBV28	TRBJ2-3	TGTGCCAGCAGCGCCCCGGGACTGGGCACAGATACGCAGTATTTT	CASSAPGLGTDTQYF
-	TRBD2	TRBV28	TRBJ2-7	TGTGCCAGCAGTTTAGAGCGGGAGTCCCACGAGCAGTACTTC	CASSLERESHEQYF
-	TRBD2	TRBV5-1	TRBJ2-1	TGCGCCAGCAGCTTGGCCCGACTAGCAGCGGGGAATGAGCAGTTCTTC	CASSLARLAAGNEQFF
-	-	TRBV27	TRBJ2-7	TGTGCCAGCAGTCGAATGCTAGGCCTGGGCTCCTACGAGCAGTACTTC	CASSRMLGLGSYEQYF
-	-	TRBV9	TRBJ2-7	TGTGCCAGCAGTAGAGAGGTCGGCGAGCAGTACTTC	CASSREVGEQYF
-	TRBD2	TRBV15	TRBJ2-2	TGTGCCACCAGCAGAGATCTCGCGGGGGCCGGGGAGCTGTTTTTT	CATSRDLAGAGELFF
-	-	TRBV6-6	TRBJ2-7	TGTGCCAGCAGTTACTCGAGCAGGGCCTACGAGCAGTACTTC	CASSYSSRAYEQYF
-	-	TRBV12-5	TRBJ2-7	TGTGCTAGTGGTTTGGAAGCGAGCGGAGCCTACGAGCAGTACTTC	CASGLEASGAYEQYF
-	-	TRBV5-3	TRBJ2-6	TGTGCCAGAAACCTTGGCCACTCTGGGGCCAACGTCCTGACTTTC	CARNLGHSGANVLTF
-	TRBD1	TRBV12-5	TRBJ2-1	TGTGCTAGTTGGGGACAGGGCGTCAATGAGCAGTTCTTC	CASWGQGVNEQFF
once	-	TRBV5-1	TRBJ2-3	TGCGCCAGCAGCTCCGGTCCTTCGTCAGATACGCAGTATTTT	CASSSGPSSDTQYF
-	TRBD1	TRBV19	TRBJ2-2	TGTGCCAGTCGGACAGGGGGAGGTATTGGCACCGGGGAGCTGTTTTTT	CASRTGGGIGTGELFF
-	TRBD1	TRBV19	TRBJ1-5	TGTGCCAGTAGTGCCCCCTCGGGACAGGGGTGGGCCCAGCATTTT	CASSAPSGQGWAQHF
-	TRBD1	TRBV6-5	TRBJ1-1	TGTGCCAGCAGAAACCCGGGACAGCGAAACACTGAAGCTTTCTTT	CASRNPGQRNTEAFF
once	-	TRBV7-9	TRBJ2-7	TGTGCCAGCAGCAAACAGGGCTACGAGCAGTACTTC	CASSKQGYEQYF
-	TRBD1	TRBV18	TRBJ1-1	TGTGCCAGCTCACCCGGACAGGGGGGTCGCACTGAAGCTTTCTTT	CASSPGQGGRTEAFF
once	TRBD1	TRBV30	TRBJ1-2	TGTGCCTGGAGTGTAAACAGGGGGACTGGCTACACCTTC	CAWSVNRGTGYTF
few	-	TRBV7-6	TRBJ2-1	TGTGCCAGCAGCTTAGGGGGGGTTTGGAATGAGCAGTTCTTC	CASSLGGVWNEQFF
-	TRBD1	TRBV24-1	TRBJ2-2	TGTGCCACCAGTGAACCCGGGACAGGGAACACCGGGGAGCTGTTTTTT	CATSEPGTGNTGELFF
-	TRBD1	TRBV6-5	TRBJ2-7	TGTGCCAGCAACGGACCGGGACAGGGGGCCTACGAGCAGTACTTC	CASNGPGQGAYEQYF
-	TRBD1	TRBV5-4	TRBJ2-6	TGTGCCAGCAGCTTACCTTACAGGGGCGCTGGGGCCAACGTCCTGACTTTC	CASSLPYRGAGANVLTF
-	TRBD1	TRBV10-3	TRBJ1-6	TGTGCCAACCGGGACAGAAATAATTCACCCCTCCACTTT	CANRDRNNSPLHF
-	-	TRBV28	TRBJ2-2	TGTGCCAGCAGTTCATACGAATCGAACCAGAGGGGGACCGGGGAGCTGTTTTTT	CASSSYESNQRGTGELFF
once	-	TRBV28	TRBJ1-2	TGTGCCAGCAGGGACATGCGGTCAAACTATGGCTACACCTTC	CASRDMRSNYGYTF